This is a list of T cell receptor beta chains from one sample in a study of cytomegalovirus exposure and HLA in healthy donors. Clones were read by immunoSEQ multiplex PCR, and TCRdb kept only the in-frame ones, dropping some. This sample has some 170,000 clones, with approximately 88% found just once. Sample: PBMCs. The source of these receptors is a woman aged 25 to 39 in good health and CMV-seronegative. Each CDR3 is given with its conserved first and last residue. The D gene is left open where the match is weak. Only some rows state a clone size, as once, few, many or a class for expanded clones.

NA | TRBJ2-5 | NA | TRBV4-1 | CASSQPRETQYF | TGCGCCAGCAGCCAACCCAGAGAGACCCAGTACTTC
NA | TRBJ2-1 | NA | TRBV9 | CASSVVGAGADNEQFF | TGTGCCAGCAGCGTAGTGGGGGCGGGGGCCGACAATGAGCAGTTCTTC
NA | TRBJ1-4 | TRBD1 | TRBV19 | CASSTQGAGEKLFF | TGTGCCAGTAGTACGCAGGGGGCGGGAGAAAAACTGTTTTTT
NA | TRBJ2-2 | TRBD1 | TRBV10-1 | CASSESSGTVNTGELFF | TGCGCCAGCAGTGAGTCGAGTGGGACAGTAAACACCGGGGAGCTGTTTTTT
NA | TRBJ2-1 | NA | TRBV5-1 | CASSLAPSIGGDEQFF | TGCGCCAGCAGCTTGGCCCCGTCGATAGGGGGTGATGAGCAGTTCTTC
once | TRBJ1-1 | NA | TRBV27 | CASSLRLRRDTEAFF | TGTGCCAGCAGTTTGCGACTGAGGAGGGACACTGAAGCTTTCTTT
NA | TRBJ2-3 | TRBD1 | TRBV5-6 | CASSGTGGIGADTQYF | TGTGCCAGCAGCGGGACAGGGGGCATTGGCGCAGATACGCAGTATTTT
NA | TRBJ2-7 | NA | TRBV7-2 | CASSRPVYEQYF | TGTGCCAGCAGCCGCCCGGTTTACGAGCAGTACTTC
NA | TRBJ2-7 | TRBD2 | TRBV7-2 | CASSLALKGLAGRPPYEQYF | TGTGCCAGCAGCTTAGCACTTAAGGGACTAGCGGGGCGGCCTCCGTACGAGCAGTACTTC
few | TRBJ1-5 | TRBD1 | TRBV19 | CASSTRGTNQPQHF | TGTGCCAGTAGTACCAGGGGGACAAATCAGCCCCAGCATTTT
NA | TRBJ2-5 | NA | TRBV9 | CASSLASGETQYF | TGTGCCAGCAGCCTGGCTTCGGGAGAGACCCAGTACTTC
NA | TRBJ2-5 | TRBD1 | TRBV19 | CASSIGRQGWQETQYF | TGTGCCAGTAGTATAGGGCGACAGGGGTGGCAAGAGACCCAGTACTTC
few | TRBJ2-3 | NA | TRBV6-5 | CASSYSFRSDTQYF | TGTGCCAGCAGTTACTCGTTTAGATCAGATACGCAGTATTTT
NA | TRBJ2-7 | TRBD1 | TRBV6-1 | CASRTGMGVYEQYF | TGTGCCAGCAGGACAGGGATGGGGGTCTACGAGCAGTACTTC
NA | TRBJ1-4 | NA | TRBV6-1 | CASSEAGTHRVWEKLFF | TGTGCCAGCAGTGAAGCGGGTACTCACAGGGTTTGGGAAAAACTGTTTTTT
once | TRBJ2-2 | TRBD1 | TRBV29-1 | CSVLTGRTNTGELFF | TGCAGCGTTTTGACAGGGAGAACGAACACCGGGGAGCTGTTTTTT
NA | TRBJ1-2 | NA | TRBV4-1 | CASSPVVVKDTSNYGYTF | TGCGCCAGCAGCCCCGTTGTTGTTAAGGACACCTCTAACTATGGCTACACCTTC
NA | TRBJ2-3 | TRBD2 | TRBV6-1 | CASSEAAGGKDTQYF | TGTGCCAGCAGTGAAGCGGCGGGGGGGAAGGATACGCAGTATTTT
NA | TRBJ2-7 | TRBD2 | TRBV5-1 | CASSPSGGVTYEQYF | TGCGCCAGCAGCCCGAGTGGGGGGGTTACCTACGAGCAGTACTTC
NA | TRBJ1-5 | NA | TRBV2 | CASSETMDQPQHF | TGTGCCAGCAGTGAGACTATGGATCAGCCCCAGCATTTT
NA | TRBJ1-1 | TRBD1 | TRBV6-6 | CASRGDRGNTEAFF | TGTGCCAGCAGGGGGGACAGGGGAAACACTGAAGCTTTCTTT
NA | TRBJ1-6 | NA | TRBV7-2 | CASSPTRESPLHF | TGTGCCAGCAGCCCGACCAGGGAATCACCCCTCCACTTT
NA | TRBJ2-1 | NA | TRBV14 | CASSQEWAGGSYNEQFF | TGTGCCAGCAGCCAAGAGTGGGCAGGGGGGTCCTACAATGAGCAGTTCTTC
NA | TRBJ1-6 | NA | TRBV5-1 | CASSLTDTLSPLHF | TGCGCCAGCAGCTTGACGGACACGCTCTCACCCCTCCACTTT
NA | TRBJ2-2 | TRBD2 | TRBV7-8 | CASSLAGLAGTGELFF | TGTGCCAGCAGCTTAGCGGGACTAGCGGGCACCGGGGAGCTGTTTTTT